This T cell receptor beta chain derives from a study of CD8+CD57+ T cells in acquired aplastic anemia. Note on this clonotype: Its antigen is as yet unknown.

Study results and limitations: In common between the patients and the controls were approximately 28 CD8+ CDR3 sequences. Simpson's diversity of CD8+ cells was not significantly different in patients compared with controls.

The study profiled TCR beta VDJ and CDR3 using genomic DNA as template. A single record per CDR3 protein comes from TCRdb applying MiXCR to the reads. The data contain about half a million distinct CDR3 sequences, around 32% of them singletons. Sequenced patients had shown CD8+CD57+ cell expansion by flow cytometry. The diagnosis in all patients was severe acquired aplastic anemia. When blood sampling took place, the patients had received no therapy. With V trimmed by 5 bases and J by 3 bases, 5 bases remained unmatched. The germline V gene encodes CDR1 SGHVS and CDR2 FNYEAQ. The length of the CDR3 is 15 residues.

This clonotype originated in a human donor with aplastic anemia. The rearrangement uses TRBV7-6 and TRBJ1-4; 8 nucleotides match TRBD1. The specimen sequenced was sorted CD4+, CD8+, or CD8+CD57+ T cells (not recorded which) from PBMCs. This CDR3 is CASSPDRGPNEKLFF. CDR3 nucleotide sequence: TGTGCCAGCAGCCCCGACAGGGGTCCTAATGAAAAACTGTTTTTT.